This T cell receptor beta chain was sequenced during a study of cytomegalovirus exposure and HLA in healthy donors (TCRdb year 2017). The study in broad terms: According to an earlier analysis of around 600 of the donors, roughly 180 million T cells yielded roughly 110 million unique TCR beta sequences and less than 300 Gb of sequence data. The number of donors typed differed by locus, with about 629-630 for A, B, C, DRB1 and DQB1, more than 500 for DQA1, 600 to 610 for DPA1, and approximately 470 for DPB1. Along with the roughly 670-subject first cohort, a separate validation cohort of over a hundred different subjects was used. Roughly five DR-DQ haplotypes were treated as single units for association and clustering because of strong linkage in the cohort. Among 398 genotyped donors of the cohort, an average of approximately 250,000 unique TCR beta nucleotide sequences were sequenced per donor, about a sixth of them non-productive. The study aimed to test whether cataloging public T cell receptors could reveal signatures of past pathogen exposure. The study combined high-throughput TCR immunosequencing, statistical association of individual TCRs with disease status, and machine learning to predict cytomegalovirus infection status. Alongside the repertoire data, information on donor age, sex, ethnicity and CMV serostatus was compiled. To study patterns of TCR occurrence, a later analysis re-analyzed previously published TCR beta repertoires from around 670 donors and added high-resolution HLA genotyping. An early release that covered around 590 HLA-typed donors contained approximately 320 gigabases of sequencing data and 75 million to 100 million unique TCR sequences. Both class I and class II loci were covered by HLA typing, at four-digit resolution. The study used immunosequencing to profile the T cell repertoires of 666 subjects and linked those repertoires to cytomegalovirus serostatus. Rather than using new phenotypic data, the later analysis identified candidate immune exposures from TCR beta sequences and from how often those sequences occurred across donors. A later genetic analysis used genome-wide SNP genotypes for about 60% of the 666 donors, treating that subset as a discovery cohort. To decide whether each TCR beta V gene segment behaved as functional or pseudogenic, an earlier analysis of some 580 of the donors relied on high-throughput TCR beta sequencing. Every discovery cohort repertoire had been produced on one sequencing platform. Of the approximately 400 genotyped donors, approximately 80% fell in the genetic ancestry cluster associated with self-reported Caucasian donors.

As concerns this clone: No antigen is known for it. No much larger clone is present one base from it, and per-base qualities are unavailable.

The cohort consisted of some 730 healthy bone marrow donors. At the time of sampling, every cohort member was nominally healthy, though immune exposures that went unrecorded were likely present. The donor was CMV seronegative and belonged to the group of around 350 seronegative cohort members. Each donor provided a peripheral blood sample, and peripheral blood mononuclear cells were used for TCR beta sequencing. Genomic DNA extraction from the blood cell samples was performed with the Qiagen DNeasy Blood Extraction Kit. Summary of the overall study and its limitations: The earlier analysis of about 600 of the donors excluded some 15 rarely observed V segments, including chromosome 9 orphons, because counts were too low. A later analysis found that HLA-associated TCR beta chains were more clonally expanded and had lower generation probabilities than equally common non-associated chains. A further reported finding was that TCR beta sequences accurately predicted the HLA-A and HLA-B alleles for most subjects in the first cohort. A later analysis associated 17,000 or so TCR beta sequences with specific HLA alleles at a false discovery rate of 0.05. Across donors, most TCR sequences were observed very rarely, whereas some public TCRs were present in many individuals. A later analysis found that most CMV-associated TCR beta chains appeared HLA-restricted, with HLA associations seemingly driven largely by CMV exposure. Some IMGT-functional V segments, including TRBV6-2 and TRBV6-3, could not be told apart with the 87-base-pair reads, so those segments were excluded. Only TCR beta chains were sequenced in this cohort, and the absence of alpha or paired-chain data limited detectable features. In a later genetic analysis, a missense DCLRE1C variant was associated with V-gene and J-gene trimming of TCR beta chains, and the association was replicated in an independent cohort. According to a later genetic analysis, donors in an Asian-associated ancestry cluster had fewer N-insertions in productive TCRs than the approximately 630-donor mean. Several of the top co-occurrence clusters appeared to be linked to parvovirus B19, influenza, CMV and Epstein-Barr virus, according to a later analysis. The study listed 164 TCR beta chains as associated with cytomegalovirus. Cytomegalovirus status was reported to be diagnosed by the classifier with high specificity and sensitivity in both the original and validation cohorts. Because some donors lacked HLA typing at each locus, the association tests relied only on the typed subset. Roughly uniform sequencing depth across donors was assumed in presence/absence analyses, although this assumption may not hold. A cluster of highly shared sequence variants was judged likely to be a technical artifact of the sequencing pipeline. Linkage disequilibrium might explain the correlated functional status among segregating V segments, but an unknown experimental factor could not be ruled out. The authors suggested that the approach could potentially be extended to other disease states and immunological phenotypes. According to a later analysis, TCR association rates differed among HLA loci, with DRB1 alleles showing the most associated TCRs and HLA-C alleles showing the fewest. Immune exposure information for the cohort was limited to CMV serostatus. In vitro tests confirmed that a few of the cytomegalovirus-associated TCR beta chains recognize cytomegalovirus antigens. In an earlier analysis of 500 to 650 of the donors, most TCR beta V segments appeared in productive rearrangements about 87% or about 30% of the time, broadly matching IMGT annotations. Strong co-occurrence of HLA alleles, especially DR and DQ, made assigning TCR associations to individual alleles difficult.

The library was produced with the immunoSEQ multiplex PCR assay. For the multiplex PCR, a mixture combining 60 forward primers for TCR Vbeta segments and 13 reverse primers for TCR Jbeta segments was used. The CDR3 region of rearranged TCR beta genes was amplified from genomic DNA with a multiplex PCR assay. The Illumina HiSeq System was used to sequence the amplified TCR beta libraries as 87-base-pair reads. In the paper's pipeline: Across the 700 or so repertoires, a later analysis counted tens of millions of unique TCR beta chains, 9 million to 14 million of which were shared by at least two donors. A nearest-neighbor algorithm error-corrected the raw reads and collapsed the reads into unique sequences, merging closely related sequences to remove PCR and sequencing errors. CDR3 sequences were aligned to IMGT reference sequences to assign V, D and J gene segments. Each retained sequence needed at least a six-nucleotide match to both a V gene segment and a J gene segment. Rearrangements were called productive when the CDR3 lacked stop codons and stayed in frame with V and J; all others were non-productive. Following IMGT convention, CDR3 was defined as the stretch from the second conserved V-encoded cysteine up to the conserved J-encoded phenylalanine. In an earlier analysis of approximately 590 of the donors, sequences lacking an unambiguous match to a single V gene segment were excluded. In an earlier analysis of 500 to 750 of the donors, V segments were called functional above 56.7% productive rearrangements and were called segregating when the between-donor standard deviation exceeded 5%. To diagnose cytomegalovirus status from the catalog of TCR beta chain sequences, a statistical classification framework was built. In a later analysis, V and J genes were assigned by comparing TCR nucleotide sequences against IMGT/GENE-DB human TR gene sequences. In a later analysis, CDR3 sequences and most-parsimonious VDJ recombination scenarios were assigned using the TCRdist pipeline. In a later analysis, each TCR beta chain was defined by its CDR3 amino acid sequence together with its V-gene family, and reads lacking a unique V-gene family were excluded. A later analysis removed several hundred highly shared, low-generation-probability nucleotide sequences to deal with suspected cross-contamination and a sequencing artifact. In a later analysis, a clonal expansion index was calculated for each public chain from normalized within-repertoire ranks of inferred template counts. Generation probabilities in a later analysis came from a VDJ recombination model fitted to out-of-frame rearrangements, and those results were checked against IGoR. In a later analysis, TCR-TCR, TCR-HLA and TCR-CMV co-occurrence was scored with hypergeometric tests, and a repertoire-size bias correction was applied to TCR pairs. To estimate false discovery rates, a later analysis permuted the HLA or CMV assignments 20 times. A later analysis grouped co-occurring TCRs with DBSCAN, adding TCRdist sequence similarity when clustering within HLA-allele-positive subsets. For co-occurrence clustering, repertoires with fewer than 30,000 or more than 120,000 public chains were excluded, along with roughly 5 repertoires with anomalous nucleotide sharing. Drawn from immuneACCESS, this table holds only the in-frame rearrangements with V and J called that TCRdb kept. Clones are partly lost; checked studies trace under half to an unresolved V gene and leave the rest unexplained. V and J calls plus clone size are reproduced from that table; the DNA served to infer D and trimming. The sample table records some 110,000 clones; around 82% of these occur just once. Of the sample, 3% to 4.5% is held by the ten largest clones.

CDR1 LGHNA and CDR2 YSLEER were looked up in the germline V gene. V is pruned by 3 bases and J by 3 bases, leaving 2 bases of the junction without a gene match. Spanning cysteine to phenylalanine, the CDR3 consists of 15 amino acids. The DNA shown is the 45-base CDR3, in frame from base 1. This receptor was taken from a man between 40 and 49 years old in good health and CMV-seronegative. The sequencing input was PBMCs. The chain is made from TRBV4-3 and TRBJ1-2; the junction holds 12 bases that match TRBD1. CDR3 region: CASSQGQGAYYGYTF. In nucleotides, the sequence is TGCGCCAGCAGCCAGGGACAGGGGGCGTACTATGGCTACACCTTC.